This TCR beta chain was captured by sequencing in a study of T-cell reconstitution after alpha-beta-depleted transplantation in children. Whole-study findings and limits: After one year, T-cell counts and TCRbeta diversity mostly came from new T cells. Elevated TCRbeta diversity at day 60 was traced, in some patients, to surviving recipient T cells and thymic progenitors. Reportedly, roughly two months post-transplant, alpha-beta T cells arose from several hundred expanded graft clones.

This clonotype was seen repeatedly, ten times or more. Its target is unknown. A library of TCRbeta sequences, prepared with unique molecular identifiers, was generated. TCRdb called the PCR reads again in MiXCR, with one record for every CDR3 protein. The data hold 240,000 or so distinct CDR3 sequences, with just under 8.5% observed a single time. The CDR3 loop spans 15 amino acids. Trimming shortened V by 0 bases and J by 4 bases, and 11 bases separated the two germline ends. Germline V gene data show CDR1 as SGDLS and CDR2 as YYNGEE. This TCR derives from a male patient between 5 and 17 years old who had a stem cell transplant for acute lymphoblastic leukemia, so the T cells may come from the graft donor. This chain uses TRBV9 with TRBJ2-1; D may match TRBD1 or TRBD2 (5 bases each). The source material was PBMCs, mostly from graft donor cells, sampled 180 days after TCRalphabeta/CD19-depleted stem cell transplant. The chain's CDR3 is CASSVDRGRYNEQFF. The DNA for the CDR3 is TGTGCCAGCAGCGTAGACCGGGGCAGGTACAATGAGCAGTTCTTC.